This T cell receptor beta chain was captured in a study of response to subunit inactivated influenza vaccine. Findings and limits, study-wide: Authors suggested that a seasonal influenza vaccination recruits few new T cells each time.

There are many counts of this clonotype. Its antigen is undetermined. One entry per CDR3 protein, called by TCRdb with MiXCR from the RT-PCR reads. Found here are roughly 160,000 distinct CDR3 sequences, about a tenth of them singletons; the top ten hold 9.5% to 15%. The sequence was collected from a middle-aged man who received an inactivated influenza vaccine. Sequencing used non-naive T cells sorted from PBMCs, obtained about 6 weeks after vaccination.

Here the CDR3 reads CSASNGGPLAQFF. Written as DNA, the CDR3 is TGCAGTGCTAGTAACGGGGGGCCACTTGCGCAGTTCTTC. The chain carries TRBV20-1 and TRBJ2-1, with D perhaps TRBD2 (7 bases). V gave up 3 bases and J gave up 12 bases, with 18 bases separating them. The V gene's germline CDR1 is DFQATT and CDR2 SNEGSKA (reference sequence). The CDR3 is 13 residues long.